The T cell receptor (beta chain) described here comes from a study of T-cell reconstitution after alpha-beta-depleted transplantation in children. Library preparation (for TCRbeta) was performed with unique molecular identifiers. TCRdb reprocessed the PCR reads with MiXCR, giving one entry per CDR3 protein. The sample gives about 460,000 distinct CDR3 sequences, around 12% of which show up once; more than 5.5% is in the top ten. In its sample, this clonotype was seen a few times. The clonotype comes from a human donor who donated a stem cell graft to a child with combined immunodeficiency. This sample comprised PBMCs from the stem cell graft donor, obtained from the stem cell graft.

CDR3 protein: CASSLREESGELFF. The CDR3 nucleotides read TGTGCCAGCAGCTTGCGGGAGGAGAGCGGGGAGCTGTTTTTT. This rearrangement joins TRBV7-8 to TRBJ2-2, with TRBD2 identical over 8 bases. The CDR3 runs 14 residues. CDR1 is SGHVS and CDR2 is FQNEAQ in the germline V gene. J gave up 7 bases and V 3 bases, and 4 bases lay outside the gene matches.